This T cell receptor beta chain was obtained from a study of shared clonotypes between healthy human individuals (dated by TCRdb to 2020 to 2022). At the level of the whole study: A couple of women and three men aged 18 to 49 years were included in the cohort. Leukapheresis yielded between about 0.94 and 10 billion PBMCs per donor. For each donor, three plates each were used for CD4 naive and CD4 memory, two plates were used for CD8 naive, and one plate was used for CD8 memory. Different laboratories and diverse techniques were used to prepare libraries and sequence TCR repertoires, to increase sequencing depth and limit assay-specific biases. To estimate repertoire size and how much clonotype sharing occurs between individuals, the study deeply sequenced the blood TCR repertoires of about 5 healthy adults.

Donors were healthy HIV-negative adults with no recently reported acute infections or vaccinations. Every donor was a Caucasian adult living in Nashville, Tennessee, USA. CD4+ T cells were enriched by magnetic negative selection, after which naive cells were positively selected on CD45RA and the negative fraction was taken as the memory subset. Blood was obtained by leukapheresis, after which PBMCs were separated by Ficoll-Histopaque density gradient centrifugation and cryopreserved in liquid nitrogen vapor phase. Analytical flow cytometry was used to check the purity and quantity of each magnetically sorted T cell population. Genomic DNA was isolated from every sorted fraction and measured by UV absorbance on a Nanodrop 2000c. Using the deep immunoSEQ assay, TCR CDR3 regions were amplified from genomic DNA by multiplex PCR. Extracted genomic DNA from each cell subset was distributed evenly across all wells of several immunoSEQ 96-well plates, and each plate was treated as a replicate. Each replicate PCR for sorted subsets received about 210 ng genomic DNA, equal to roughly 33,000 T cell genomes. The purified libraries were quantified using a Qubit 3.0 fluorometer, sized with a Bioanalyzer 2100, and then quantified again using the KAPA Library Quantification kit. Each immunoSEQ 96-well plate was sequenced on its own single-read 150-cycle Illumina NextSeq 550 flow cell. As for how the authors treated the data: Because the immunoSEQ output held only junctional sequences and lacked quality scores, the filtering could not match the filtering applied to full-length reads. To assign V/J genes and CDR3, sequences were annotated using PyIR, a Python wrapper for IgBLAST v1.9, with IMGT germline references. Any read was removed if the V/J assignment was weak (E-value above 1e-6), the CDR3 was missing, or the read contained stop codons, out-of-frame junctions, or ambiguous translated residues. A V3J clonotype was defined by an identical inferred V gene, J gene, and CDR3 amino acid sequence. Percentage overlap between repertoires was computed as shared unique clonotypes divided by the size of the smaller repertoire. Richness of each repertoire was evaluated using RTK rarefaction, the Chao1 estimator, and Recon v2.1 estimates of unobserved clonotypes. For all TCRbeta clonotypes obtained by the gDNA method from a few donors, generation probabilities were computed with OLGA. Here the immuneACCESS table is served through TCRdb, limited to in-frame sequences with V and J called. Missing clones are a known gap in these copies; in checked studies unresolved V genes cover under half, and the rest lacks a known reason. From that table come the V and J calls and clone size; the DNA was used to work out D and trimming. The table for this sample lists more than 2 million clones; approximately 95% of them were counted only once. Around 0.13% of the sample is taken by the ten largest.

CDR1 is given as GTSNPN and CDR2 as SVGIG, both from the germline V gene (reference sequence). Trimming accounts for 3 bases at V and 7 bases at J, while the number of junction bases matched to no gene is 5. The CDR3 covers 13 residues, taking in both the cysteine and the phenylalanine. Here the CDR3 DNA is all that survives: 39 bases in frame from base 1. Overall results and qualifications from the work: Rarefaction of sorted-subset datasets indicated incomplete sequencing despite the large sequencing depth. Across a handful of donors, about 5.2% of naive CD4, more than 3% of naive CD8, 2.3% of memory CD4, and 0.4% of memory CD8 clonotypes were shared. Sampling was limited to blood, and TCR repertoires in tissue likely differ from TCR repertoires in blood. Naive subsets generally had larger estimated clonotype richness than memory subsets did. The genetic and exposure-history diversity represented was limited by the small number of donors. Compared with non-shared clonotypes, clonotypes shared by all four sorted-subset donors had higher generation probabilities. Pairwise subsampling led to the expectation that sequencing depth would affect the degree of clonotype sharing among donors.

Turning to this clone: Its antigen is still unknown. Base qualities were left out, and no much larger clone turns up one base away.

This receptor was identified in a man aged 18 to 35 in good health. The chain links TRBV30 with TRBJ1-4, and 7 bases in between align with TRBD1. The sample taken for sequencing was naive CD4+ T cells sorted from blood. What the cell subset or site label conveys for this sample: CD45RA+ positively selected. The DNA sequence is TGTGCCTGGAGAAAAGGACAGGCTGAAAAACTGTTTTTT. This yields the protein CAWRKGQAEKLFF.